This entry lists 12 T cell receptor beta chains sequenced from one sample in a study of blood T cells in healthy people across ages. PCR was performed a second time for about 7 to 12 cycles using a sample-barcoded 5' primer and a J-beta primer mix. MiXCR was run by TCRdb on the 5' RACE reads, yielding one entry per CDR3 protein. Here the sample spans hundreds of thousands of distinct CDR3 sequences, over 40% being singletons. The sequencing sample was made of blood. These receptors all come from a woman of 80 years or more in good health.

At least ten counts were recorded for this clonotype. The chain has TRBV20-1 and TRBJ1-2; D unresolved. The V gene lost 0 bases and the J gene lost 4 bases, with 9 bases spanning the gap. The CDR3 has 13 amino acids. Looked up from germline, CDR1 is DFQATT and CDR2 is SNEGSKA (reference sequence). The CDR3, as DNA: TGCAGTGCTAGAGATGAGGGTTCCTATGGCTACACCTTC. Encoded protein: CSARDEGSYGYTF.

This clonotype came up once. This chain uses TRBV28 with TRBJ2-7; 7 positions match TRBD1. This CDR3 has 12 amino acids. Germline CDR1 MDHEN, CDR2 SYDVKM. With 8 bases clipped from V and 6 bases from J, the junction kept 7 bases outside the gene matches. CDR3 sequence reads: CASRGQLFEQYF. CDR3 coding DNA: TGTGCCAGCCGGGGACAGTTGTTCGAGCAGTACTTC.

The chain joins TRBV18 to TRBJ2-7; TRBD2 aligns across 7 bases. CDR1 is KGHSH, CDR2 LQKENI, per germline. This CDR3 has 16 amino acids. J was trimmed by 4 bases and V by 0 bases; bases with no gene match: 9. The DNA of the CDR3 is TGTGCCAGCTCACCACCCCAGGGAGCGGGATGGTACGAGCAGTACTTC. Amino acid sequence: CASSPPQGAGWYEQYF.

This clonotype was seen a single time. This chain joins TRBV29-1 and TRBJ2-7; a possible D gene is TRBD2 (6 bases). The germline CDR1 and CDR2 sequences are SQVTM and ANQGSEA. This CDR3 comprises 12 residues. Trimming removed 3 bases at V and 4 bases at J, with 10 bases between. The CDR3: CSVDGGEYEQYF. DNA for the CDR3: TGCAGCGTTGACGGGGGAGAATACGAGCAGTACTTC.

As for this clonotype: A much bigger clone sits one base away, suggesting this may be a read error. This chain links TRBV20-1 with TRBJ2-7, with D possibly being TRBD2 (6 bases). The germline V and J ends were trimmed by 7 bases and 2 bases, with 12 bases remaining between them. CDR3 length: 12 residues. Per the germline V gene, CDR1 is DFQATT and CDR2 is SNEGSKA (reference sequence). CDR3 in amino acids: CSGRGHTYEQYF. As DNA, the CDR3 is TGCAGTGGGAGGGGCCACACCTACGAGCAGTACTTC.

This clonotype was detected only once. V gene TRBV20-1 combines with J gene TRBJ2-3; TRBD2 agrees at 8 bases. The germline CDR1 and CDR2 sequences are DFQATT and SNEGSKA (reference sequence). The CDR3 totals 17 residues. The trim removed 0 bases at V and 5 bases at J, leaving 13 bases unmatched. The chain's CDR3 is CSARDLRSGGLGDTQYF. CDR3 DNA sequence: TGCAGTGCTAGAGATCTAAGGAGCGGGGGTCTGGGAGATACGCAGTATTTT.

The V call is TRBV20-1, the J call TRBJ1-2; the D is unclear. Trimming pared 5 bases from V and 8 bases from J, leaving 18 bases between. Germline V CDR1 and CDR2: DFQATT, SNEGSKA (reference sequence). There are 13 residues in the CDR3. CDR3 amino acids: CSAPERLTKGYTF. CDR3 coding DNA: TGCAGTGCTCCCGAACGCTTAACGAAGGGCTACACCTTC.

For this clonotype: A clone one base away is much larger, so this may be a read error. The V call is TRBV20-1, the J call TRBJ2-7; D gene unclear. Germline assignment: CDR1 DFQATT and CDR2 SNEGSKA (reference sequence). V lost 6 bases to trimming and J lost 0 bases, with 15 bases between them. CDR3 length equals 14 residues. The CDR3 sequence: CSAPNTTSSYEQYF. The CDR3 coding sequence is TGCAGTGCCCCCAACACCACGAGCTCCTACGAGCAGTACTTC.

Details on this clonotype: A much larger clone is a single base away; this may be a read error. The CDR3: CASSLIGQESQYF. Here the CDR3 DNA reads TGTGCCAGCAGCTTAATCGGACAAGAGTCCCAGTACTTC. V is TRBV7-2 and J is TRBJ2-5, with D possibly being TRBD1 (5 bases). CDR3 length equals 13 residues. Looked up from germline, CDR1 is SGHTA and CDR2 is FQGNSA. The full variable domain, with the rest looked up from reference TRBV7-2 and TRBJ2-5, is GAGVSQSPSNKVTEKGKDVELRCDPISGHTALYWYRQSLGQGLEFLIYFQGNSAPDKSGLPSDRFSAERTGGSVSTLTIQRTQQEDSAVYLCASSLIGQESQYFGPGTRLLVL.

There are many counts of this clonotype. This rearrangement joins TRBV10-3 to TRBJ2-1, with TRBD1 matching over 10 bases. In germline, CDR1 is ENHRY, CDR2 SYGVKD. The CDR3 is made up of 16 amino acids. Unmatched junction bases numbered 15, after V lost 11 bases and J lost 5 bases. CDR3 bases: TGTGCCGTTACATTTAGGACCGGGACAGGGGACAATGAGCAGTTCTTC. Encoded protein: CAVTFRTGTGDNEQFF.

CDR3 coding DNA: TGCGCCAGCAGCCAAGATCATCTAGGAGCGGGGGGAGAGACCCAGTACTTC. Its translation is CASSQDHLGAGGETQYF. This chain joins TRBV4-3 and TRBJ2-5, with TRBD2 matching 9 bases. The germline V gene encodes CDR1 LGHNA and CDR2 YSLEER. J gave up 4 bases and V 0 bases, and 9 bases lay outside the gene matches. There are 17 residues in the CDR3.

V gene TRBV20-1 combines with J gene TRBJ2-1; the match to TRBD2 covers 11 bases. The CDR3 has 16 residues. Germline loops: CDR1 DFQATT, CDR2 SNEGSKA (reference sequence). Trimming at V came to 0 bases and at J to 6 bases, leaving 7 bases not matched to a gene. The DNA of the CDR3 is TGCAGTGCTAGAGACCCCGGGACTAGCGGTACCAATGAGCAGTTCTTC. It encodes CSARDPGTSGTNEQFF.